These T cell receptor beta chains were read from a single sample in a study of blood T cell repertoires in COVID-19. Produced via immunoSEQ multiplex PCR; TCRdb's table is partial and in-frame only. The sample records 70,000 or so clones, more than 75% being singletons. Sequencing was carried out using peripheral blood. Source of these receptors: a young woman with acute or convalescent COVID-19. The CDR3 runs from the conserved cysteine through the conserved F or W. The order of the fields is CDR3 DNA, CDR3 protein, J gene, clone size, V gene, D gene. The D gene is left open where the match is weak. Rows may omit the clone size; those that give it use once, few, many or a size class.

CDR3nt: TGTGCCAGCTCAATGCAGGTCCGACCCGGGGAGCTGTTTTTT; CDR3aa: CASSMQVRPGELFF; j_gene: TRBJ2-2; abundance: .; v_gene: TRBV18; d_gene: .
CDR3nt: TGTGCCAGCAGCAAAGCCGGATCGGGGGGGGCAGATACGCAGTATTTT; CDR3aa: CASSKAGSGGADTQYF; j_gene: TRBJ2-3; abundance: .; v_gene: TRBV21-1; d_gene: .
CDR3nt: TGTGCCAGCAGCGGGACAGGGTATGAGTACGAGCAGTACTTC; CDR3aa: CASSGTGYEYEQYF; j_gene: TRBJ2-7; abundance: .; v_gene: TRBV7-9; d_gene: TRBD1
CDR3nt: TGTGCCAGCAGCGGCCCTCACACAGATACGCAGTATTTT; CDR3aa: CASSGPHTDTQYF; j_gene: TRBJ2-3; abundance: .; v_gene: TRBV11-2; d_gene: .
CDR3nt: TGTGCCAGCAGCTTAGATGGGACTAGCGGAAAAGAGACCCAGTACTTC; CDR3aa: CASSLDGTSGKETQYF; j_gene: TRBJ2-5; abundance: .; v_gene: TRBV7-2; d_gene: TRBD2
CDR3nt: TGCGCCAGCAGGGGACAGGGGTTTAACTATGGCTACACCTTC; CDR3aa: CASRGQGFNYGYTF; j_gene: TRBJ1-2; abundance: .; v_gene: TRBV10-2; d_gene: TRBD1
CDR3nt: TGTGCCAGCAGCATACTTACAGGGTTGGACACTGAAGCTTTCTTT; CDR3aa: CASSILTGLDTEAFF; j_gene: TRBJ1-1; abundance: .; v_gene: TRBV7-2; d_gene: .
CDR3nt: TGTGCCAGCAGCTTAGTGGCAGGGAATACTGAAGCTTTCTTT; CDR3aa: CASSLVAGNTEAFF; j_gene: TRBJ1-1; abundance: .; v_gene: TRBV11-2; d_gene: .
CDR3nt: TGTGCCAGCAGTGAAGATGGTGGAGTGAACGAAAAACTGTTTTTT; CDR3aa: CASSEDGGVNEKLFF; j_gene: TRBJ1-4; abundance: .; v_gene: TRBV2; d_gene: .
CDR3nt: TGTGCCAGCAGTTACTCCGGAGCAGGGTCGGGCTATGGCTACACCTTC; CDR3aa: CASSYSGAGSGYGYTF; j_gene: TRBJ1-2; abundance: .; v_gene: TRBV6-5; d_gene: .
CDR3nt: TGTGCCAGCAGTGCCGCTAGCGAGCTAGAGACCCAGTACTTC; CDR3aa: CASSAASELETQYF; j_gene: TRBJ2-5; abundance: .; v_gene: TRBV2; d_gene: .
CDR3nt: TGTGCCTGGGCGCAGGGGGCGCTTGCCGGGGAGCTGTTTTTT; CDR3aa: CAWAQGALAGELFF; j_gene: TRBJ2-2; abundance: .; v_gene: TRBV30; d_gene: TRBD1
CDR3nt: TGCGCCAGCAGTGAGTCTCGGACAGGGCCGTACGAGCAGTACTTC; CDR3aa: CASSESRTGPYEQYF; j_gene: TRBJ2-7; abundance: .; v_gene: TRBV10-2; d_gene: TRBD1
CDR3nt: TGTGCCAGTAGTAGTGACGATAGCGGGGATACGCAGTATTTT; CDR3aa: CASSSDDSGDTQYF; j_gene: TRBJ2-3; abundance: .; v_gene: TRBV19; d_gene: TRBD2
CDR3nt: TGTGCCAGCAGCCAAGATGGCGGACTAGCGTACTACAATGAGCAGTTCTTC; CDR3aa: CASSQDGGLAYYNEQFF; j_gene: TRBJ2-1; abundance: large; v_gene: TRBV14; d_gene: TRBD2
CDR3nt: TGTGCCAGCAGCTTAGATCCGAGCTCTGGAAACACCATATATTTT; CDR3aa: CASSLDPSSGNTIYF; j_gene: TRBJ1-3; abundance: .; v_gene: TRBV11-2; d_gene: .
CDR3nt: TGTGCCAGCAGCTCCCAAAGGGGAAATGAAAAACTGTTTTTT; CDR3aa: CASSSQRGNEKLFF; j_gene: TRBJ1-4; abundance: .; v_gene: TRBV11-2; d_gene: .
CDR3nt: TGTGCCAGCAGCATACTAGCGGGAGGGCGGGGCAATGAGCAGTTCTTC; CDR3aa: CASSILAGGRGNEQFF; j_gene: TRBJ2-1; abundance: few; v_gene: TRBV5-6; d_gene: TRBD2
CDR3nt: TGTGCCAGCAGCAAAGTACCTATACCCCAGCATTTT; CDR3aa: CASSKVPIPQHF; j_gene: TRBJ1-5; abundance: .; v_gene: TRBV21-1; d_gene: .
CDR3nt: TGTGCCAGCAGCTTAGGGATGGTGGGGAGGGGGGCCTACGAGCAGTACTTC; CDR3aa: CASSLGMVGRGAYEQYF; j_gene: TRBJ2-7; abundance: .; v_gene: TRBV7-2; d_gene: .
CDR3nt: TGTGCCAGCAGCCGACGGGACAGGGACTCTGAAGCTTTCTTT; CDR3aa: CASSRRDRDSEAFF; j_gene: TRBJ1-1; abundance: .; v_gene: TRBV4-2; d_gene: TRBD1
CDR3nt: TGTGCCAGCAGCTTGGCGGGGGGGATCTACGAGCAGTACTTC; CDR3aa: CASSLAGGIYEQYF; j_gene: TRBJ2-7; abundance: .; v_gene: TRBV5-4; d_gene: TRBD2
CDR3nt: TGTGCCAGTAGTAGACTAACAGGGGATACCATCTATGGCTACACCTTC; CDR3aa: CASSRLTGDTIYGYTF; j_gene: TRBJ1-2; abundance: .; v_gene: TRBV19; d_gene: TRBD1
CDR3nt: TGCGCCAGCAGCAGGGACGGGGGGAACACTGAAGCTTTCTTT; CDR3aa: CASSRDGGNTEAFF; j_gene: TRBJ1-1; abundance: .; v_gene: TRBV5-1; d_gene: .
CDR3nt: TGCGCCAGCAGCCAACAACAGGGTTCTGCTAATGAAAAACTGTTTTTT; CDR3aa: CASSQQQGSANEKLFF; j_gene: TRBJ1-4; abundance: .; v_gene: TRBV4-1; d_gene: .
CDR3nt: TGTGCCAGCAGTTCAAGAGGGTTGGATACGCAGTATTTT; CDR3aa: CASSSRGLDTQYF; j_gene: TRBJ2-3; abundance: .; v_gene: TRBV6-2/TRBV6-3; d_gene: .
CDR3nt: TGTGCCTGGAGTCAGGACATCCTGGCCTACGAGCAGTACTTC; CDR3aa: CAWSQDILAYEQYF; j_gene: TRBJ2-7; abundance: .; v_gene: TRBV30; d_gene: .